This TCR beta chain was found in a study of blood T cell repertoires in COVID-19. The overall study: COVID-19 samples collected from the United States, Italy and Spain covered acute and convalescent phases. From T cells, B-cell-depleted T cells, or PBMCs came the material, which was cDNA or gDNA.

Trimming at V came to 0 bases and at J to 7 bases, leaving 14 bases not matched to a gene. Germline V gene sequence: CDR1 GTSNPN, CDR2 SVGIG (reference sequence). CDR3 size: 16 residues. As originally analysed: Nucleated cell number was recorded as an estimate derived from reference gene primer amplification. Data came from immunoSEQ multiplex PCR; TCRdb stores just in-frame clones and leaves some out. Clonal size and the V and J genes are those of that table, whereas D and trimming came from the DNA. The repertoire holds 300,000 or so clones, approximately 80% seen once, with 4% to 5% in the top ten.

The clonotype comes from a woman in her forties or fifties with active or convalescent COVID-19. The chain joins TRBV30 to TRBJ1-2; 7 positions match TRBD1. The sequencing input was peripheral blood. The CDR3 spells CAWSVLRGGLIGGYTF. The CDR3, as DNA: TGTGCCTGGAGTGTATTGCGAGGGGGCTTAATAGGTGGCTACACCTTC.